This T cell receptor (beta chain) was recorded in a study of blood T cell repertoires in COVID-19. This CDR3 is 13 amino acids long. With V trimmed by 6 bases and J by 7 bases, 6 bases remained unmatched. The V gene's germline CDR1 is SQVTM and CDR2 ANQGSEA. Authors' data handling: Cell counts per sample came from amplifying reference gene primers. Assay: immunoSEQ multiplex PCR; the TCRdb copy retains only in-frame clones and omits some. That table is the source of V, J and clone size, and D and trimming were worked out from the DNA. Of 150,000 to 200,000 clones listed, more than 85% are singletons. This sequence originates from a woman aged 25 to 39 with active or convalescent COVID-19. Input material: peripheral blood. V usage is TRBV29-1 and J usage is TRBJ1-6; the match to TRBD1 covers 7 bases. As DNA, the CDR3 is TGCAGCGTATCGACAGGGACCAATTCACCCCTCCACTTT. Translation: CSVSTGTNSPLHF.